The source of this T cell receptor (beta chain) is a study of shared clonotypes between healthy human individuals. Findings and limits, study-wide: Generation probabilities were higher for clonotypes shared across all four sorted-subset donors than for unshared ones.

Donors were healthy HIV-negative adults without recent acute infections or vaccinations. The CDR3 contains 15 residues. Between the trimmed V and J ends, which lost 0 bases and 7 bases, there was a span of 16 bases. CDR1 and CDR2 (germline): MGHRA, YSYEKL. The assay was immunoSEQ multiplex PCR, and TCRdb's table has in-frame clones only and misses some. The sample has roughly 1,600,000 clones; 98% to 99% are singletons. Notes on this clone: The antigen remains undetermined.

The TCR sequence derives from a man aged 25-45 years in good health. The sample consisted of naive CD4+ T cells sorted from blood. As for subset: CD45RA+ positively selected. The chain links TRBV4-1 to TRBJ2-7; either TRBD1 or TRBD2 may supply D (5 bases each). CDR3 region: CASSQDRDLLDEQYF. The CDR3 nucleotides read TGCGCCAGCAGCCAAGACCGGGACCTATTGGATGAGCAGTACTTC.